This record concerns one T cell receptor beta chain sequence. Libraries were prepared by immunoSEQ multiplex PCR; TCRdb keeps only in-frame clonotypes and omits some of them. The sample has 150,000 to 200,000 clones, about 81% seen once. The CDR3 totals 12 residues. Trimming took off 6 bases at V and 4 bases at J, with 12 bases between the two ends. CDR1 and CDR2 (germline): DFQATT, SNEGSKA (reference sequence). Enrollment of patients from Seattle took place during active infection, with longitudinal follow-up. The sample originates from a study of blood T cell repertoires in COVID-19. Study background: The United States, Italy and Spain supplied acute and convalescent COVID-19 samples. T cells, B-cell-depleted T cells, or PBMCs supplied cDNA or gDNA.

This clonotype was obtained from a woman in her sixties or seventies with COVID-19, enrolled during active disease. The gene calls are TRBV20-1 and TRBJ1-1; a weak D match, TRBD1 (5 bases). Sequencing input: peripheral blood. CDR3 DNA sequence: TGCAGTGCCAGTAGGGGCGGCACTGAAGCTTTCTTT. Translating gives CSASRGGTEAFF.